Below, 18 T cell receptor beta chains from the same sample are listed, as sequenced in a study of control samples from healthy donors and cancer patients. Clones were sequenced by immunoSEQ multiplex PCR, and TCRdb holds only the in-frame ones, with some missing. This sample carries some 410,000 clones, approximately 92% of them seen once, and the ten largest clones take about 6.3%. Input material: PBMCs. The source of these receptors is a man aged 40-49 years with head and neck cancer.

The V and J genes are TRBV4-1 and TRBJ2-5, with D maybe TRBD1 (5 bases). Germline V lookup: CDR1 MGHRA, CDR2 YSYEKL. The V and J ends lost 4 bases and 0 bases respectively, with 9 bases between them. The CDR3 has 14 amino acids. The chain's CDR3 is CASSRKGNQETQYF. In DNA, the CDR3 is TGCGCCAGCAGCCGAAAGGGGAACCAAGAGACCCAGTACTTC.

The chain has TRBV2 and TRBJ2-7; D perhaps matches TRBD1 (6 bases). The ends were cut back, 2 bases at V and 4 bases at J, with 15 bases in the middle. The CDR3 consists of 15 residues. CDR1 is SNHLY and CDR2 is FYNNEI in the germline V gene. The CDR3 coding sequence is TGTGCCAGCAGTGAACGGCAGGGACAAGGTTACGAGCAGTACTTC. Translation gives CASSERQGQGYEQYF.

CDR3 sequence (DNA): TGTGCCAGCAGCCAAGATATGGGCAGGCAGGATTTCTCCTACGAGCAGTACTTC. It is translated as CASSQDMGRQDFSYEQYF. This rearrangement joins TRBV3-1 (or the pseudogene TRBV3-2) to TRBJ2-7; no reliable D call. Germline V CDR1 and CDR2: LGHDT, YNNKEL (reference sequence). The CDR3 extends over 18 amino acids. Trimming left V 0 bases short and J 0 bases short, with 18 bases between.

For the CDR3, the DNA is TGTGCCAGCAGTGATTGGGGAGAAGCCTTGGGGTATGGCTACACCTTC. Translation: CASSDWGEALGYGYTF. V gene TRBV2 combines with J gene TRBJ1-2, with D hard to call. The V and J ends lost 3 bases and 5 bases respectively, with 19 bases between them. The CDR3 is 16 amino acids. From germline, CDR1 is SNHLY and CDR2 FYNNEI.

This chain joins TRBV2 and TRBJ1-6; D is unclear. The V gene's germline CDR1 is SNHLY and CDR2 FYNNEI. The CDR3 totals 13 residues. V dropped 4 bases and J dropped 7 bases, with 8 bases sitting between them. CDR3 region: CASSVSKNSPLHF. CDR3 coding DNA: TGTGCCAGCAGTGTTAGTAAGAATTCACCCCTCCACTTT.

This chain's CDR3 is CAISESMVSLSGNTIYF. CDR3 DNA sequence: TGTGCCATCAGTGAGTCGATGGTCAGCCTCTCTGGAAACACCATATATTTT. This rearrangement joins TRBV10-3 to TRBJ1-3; D is undetermined. The length of the CDR3 is 17 residues. Deletions cut 0 bases from V and 0 bases from J, with 12 bases between. Germline loops: CDR1 ENHRY, CDR2 SYGVKD.

The gene calls are TRBV19 and TRBJ1-2; no clear D. There are 14 residues in the CDR3. V lost 4 bases, J lost 2 bases, and 11 bases lay in between. Germline V gene sequence: CDR1 LNHDA, CDR2 SQIVND (reference sequence). The chain's CDR3 is CASSNSLGNYGYTF. DNA of the CDR3: TGTGCCAGTAGTAACAGTCTTGGAAACTATGGCTACACCTTC.

The gene calls are TRBV7-2 and TRBJ1-1, with D unresolved. From germline, CDR1 is SGHTA and CDR2 FQGNSA. Trimming took 3 bases from V and 1 from J, leaving 3 bases between them. The CDR3 extends over 12 amino acids. CDR3 residues: CASSFQNTEAFF. In DNA form, the CDR3 reads TGTGCCAGCAGCTTTCAGAACACTGAAGCTTTCTTT.

The chain combines TRBV11-2 with TRBJ2-1; TRBD2 might be the D (6 bases). Germline CDR1 SGHAT, CDR2 FQNNGV. The V gene lost 1 base and the J gene lost 15 bases, with 16 bases spanning the gap. This CDR3 comprises 13 residues. CDR3 region: CASSLALEGRLFF. Here the CDR3 DNA reads TGTGCCAGCAGCTTAGCGTTGGAGGGTAGGCTGTTCTTC.

This clone is a singleton in its sample. The sample holds other DNA sequences that translate to the same CDR3. This chain joins TRBV5-5 and TRBJ1-1; unclear D gene. Trimming took 0 bases from V and 1 from J, leaving 4 bases between them. There are 13 residues in the CDR3. Germline-derived CDR1 and CDR2 are SGHKS and YYEKEE (reference sequence). The CDR3 loop is CASSLGGNTEAFF. The CDR3 DNA reads as TGTGCCAGCAGCTTGGGGGGGAACACTGAAGCTTTCTTT.

CDR3 nucleotide sequence: TGTGCCAGCAAAAAGGAGGCTACCTACGAGCAGTACTTC. Its protein is CASKKEATYEQYF. The chain couples TRBV6-5 to TRBJ2-7, with TRBD2 as a possible D gene (5 bases). The V end lost 7 bases, the J end lost 2 bases, and 12 bases lay between the germline ends. Per the germline V gene, CDR1 is MNHEY and CDR2 is SVGAGI. The length of the CDR3 is 13 residues.

The rearrangement links TRBV19 to TRBJ1-3, with D possibly matching TRBD1 (6 bases). The CDR3 runs 14 residues. Deletions cut 6 bases from V and 1 base from J, with 10 bases between. Germline V gene lookup returns CDR1 LNHDA and CDR2 SQIVND (reference sequence). The CDR3 loop is CASRADRSGNTIYF. For the CDR3, the DNA is TGTGCCAGTAGGGCAGACAGGTCTGGAAACACCATATATTTT.

With regard to this clone: The sample carries other DNA sequences with the same CDR3. This chain joins TRBV11-3 and TRBJ1-1; D remains ambiguous. V was shortened by 3 bases and J by 0 bases, with 8 bases between the two germline ends. CDR3 length: 14 amino acids. Germline V gene data show CDR1 as SGHNT and CDR2 as YENEEA. CDR3 amino acids: CASSLGGMNTEAFF. For the CDR3, the DNA is TGTGCCAGCAGCTTGGGCGGCATGAACACTGAAGCTTTCTTT. The full variable domain, completed using reference TRBV11-3 and TRBJ1-1, is EAGVVQSPRYKIIEKKQPVAFWCNPISGHNTLYWYLQNLGQGPELLIRYENEEAVDDSQLPKDRFSAERLKGVDSTLKIQPAELGDSAVYLCASSLGGMNTEAFFGQGTRLTVV.

V usage is TRBV15 and J usage is TRBJ2-2; 10 bases map to TRBD1. Germline V gene sequence: CDR1 LNHNV, CDR2 YYDKDF (reference sequence). J gave up 4 bases and V 2 bases, and 7 bases lay outside the gene matches. The CDR3 is 17 residues long. The CDR3 bases are TGTGCCACCAGCAGACCGGGACAGGGGCTATTCACCGGGGAGCTGTTTTTT. It yields the protein CATSRPGQGLFTGELFF.

This clone was counted a few times. The rearrangement links TRBV28 to TRBJ1-5; D ambiguous. The CDR3 has 16 residues. The V gene's germline CDR1 is MDHEN and CDR2 SYDVKM. Trimming took 6 bases from V and 4 from J, leaving 19 bases between them. The CDR3 region is CASRSQRAPSNQPQHF. Here the CDR3 DNA reads TGTGCCAGCAGGTCCCAGAGGGCCCCCTCTAATCAGCCCCAGCATTTT.

The gene calls are TRBV21-1 and TRBJ2-3; the table calls TRBD1, which could not be checked here. TRBV21-1 is marked as a pseudogene. The length of the CDR3 is 16 residues. CDR3 DNA sequence: TGTGCCAGCAGCAAAGTCGGGGACAGGTCCCCAGATACGCAGTATTTT. This sequence encodes CASSKVGDRSPDTQYF.

V usage is TRBV15 and J usage is TRBJ1-1, with 7 bases that match TRBD1. V lost 5 bases, J lost 8 bases, and 20 bases stayed unmatched. The V gene's germline CDR1 is LNHNV and CDR2 YYDKDF (reference sequence). The CDR3 is 17 residues long. As DNA, the CDR3 is TGTGCCACCAGCTCAACCCGACAGGGCTCTAGGCGTTCCGAAGCTTTCTTT. Amino acid sequence: CATSSTRQGSRRSEAFF.

This chain joins TRBV3-1 (or the pseudogene TRBV3-2) and TRBJ1-4; TRBD1 matches at 10 bases. CDR1 and CDR2 from the germline V gene are LGHDT and YNNKEL (reference sequence). After removal of 3 bases from V and 7 bases from J, the junction contained 5 bases not matched to a gene. This CDR3 is 15 amino acids long. CDR3 region: CASSHADRGLEKLFF. CDR3 nucleotide sequence: TGTGCCAGCAGCCACGCAGACAGGGGGCTTGAAAAACTGTTTTTT.